A single sample is the source of the 17 T cell receptor beta chains below, sequenced in a study of neurological immune-mediated disorders (dated by TCRdb to between 2018 and 2021). Libraries were built with 5' RACE. Sequencing relied on an Illumina HiSeq 2500. The raw public data were reprocessed by TCRdb itself: fastp quality trimming at Q25, MiXCR clonotype calling, in-frame beta chains only. A single entry per CDR3 protein holds the most common genes and DNA from its merged rows. This sample holds around 30,000 distinct CDR3 sequences; about 4.1% were observed only once. In total, the top ten clones hold roughly 25% of the sample. The sequenced sample consisted of CD4+ T cells from blood. The source is a woman aged 40 to 50 in good health.

This clonotype was observed many times. V usage is TRBV2 and J usage is TRBJ1-1, with 8 bases fitting TRBD1. The CDR3 contains 16 residues. Germline CDR1 and CDR2: SNHLY and FYNNEI. After removal of 6 bases from V and 6 bases from J, the junction contained 15 bases not matched to a gene. Here the CDR3 reads CASSPGGRGRSAEAFF. CDR3 sequence (DNA): TGTGCCAGCAGCCCCGGCGGCAGGGGGCGGTCGGCTGAAGCTTTCTTT. Variable domain in full (rest from reference TRBV2 and TRBJ1-1): EPEVTQTPSHQVTQMGQEVILRCVPISNHLYFYWYRQILGQKVEFLVSFYNNEISEKSEIFDDQFSVERPDGSNFTLKIRSTKLEDSAMYFCASSPGGRGRSAEAFFGQGTRLTVV.

This clonotype was observed many times. The chain carries TRBV12-3 or TRBV12-4 and TRBJ2-1, with TRBD2 as a possible D gene (5 bases). V was shortened by 7 bases and J by 12 bases, with 13 bases between the two germline ends. The CDR3 consists of 11 residues. The CDR3 region has the DNA TGTGCCAGCACCTGGGGAGATTCGCAGTTCTTC. It yields the protein CASTWGDSQFF.

The sample holds many counts of this clonotype. The chain combines TRBV29-1 with TRBJ1-2; D perhaps matches TRBD1 (5 bases). The CDR3 is made up of 10 amino acids. Germline values: CDR1 SQVTM, CDR2 ANQGSEA. With 3 bases removed from V and 8 bases from J, the gap between germline ends came to 7 bases. This CDR3 is CSVDREGYTF. The CDR3 DNA is TGCAGCGTTGACAGGGAGGGCTACACCTTC.

This clonotype was recorded at least ten times. This chain joins TRBV15 and TRBJ2-5, with 7 bases aligning to TRBD2. Germline V gene data show CDR1 as LNHNV and CDR2 as YYDKDF (reference sequence). The junction had 7 bases not matched to a gene; V was cut back by 1 base and J by 2 bases. The CDR3 loop spans 16 amino acids. CDR3 sequence reads: CATSRGAGKGQETQYF. CDR3 DNA: TGTGCCACCAGCAGAGGAGCGGGGAAGGGTCAAGAGACCCAGTACTTC.

This clonotype was seen repeatedly, ten times or more. J is TRBJ2-7 and V is TRBV7-6; 10 bases fit TRBD2. CDR1 and CDR2 (germline): SGHVS, FNYEAQ. V dropped 2 bases and J dropped 1; count of bases not matched to a gene: 8. This CDR3 spans 17 amino acids. CDR3 nucleotides: TGTGCCAGCAGCTTACGAAGCGGGGGGGCCTCGTCCTACGAGCAGTACTTC. Translated: CASSLRSGGASSYEQYF.

This clonotype was seen only a few times. The V gene is TRBV19, the J gene TRBJ2-1; either TRBD1 or TRBD2 may supply D (5 bases each). Trimming pared 8 bases from V and 3 bases from J, leaving 8 bases between. Germline V CDR1 and CDR2: LNHDA, SQIVND (reference sequence). CDR3 length: 12 residues. CDR3 in amino acids: CASVGVYNEQFF. The DNA for the CDR3 is TGTGCCAGTGTGGGGGTCTACAATGAGCAGTTCTTC.

This clonotype was picked up many times. The V and J genes are TRBV4-2 and TRBJ2-3; D possibly corresponds to TRBD2 (5 bases). V was clipped by 0 bases and J by 0 bases, with 13 bases between them. Germline V gene data show CDR1 as LGHNA and CDR2 as YNFKEQ. This CDR3 spans 17 amino acids. CDR3 sequence: CASSQDGKDSSTDTQYF. CDR3 sequence (DNA): TGTGCCAGCAGCCAAGACGGGAAAGACTCTAGCACAGATACGCAGTATTTT.

This clonotype was picked up many times. The chain combines TRBV5-1 with TRBJ2-2, with 9 bases fitting TRBD1. This CDR3 comprises 15 residues. Germline V gene lookup returns CDR1 SGHRS and CDR2 YFSETQ. J lost 1 base, V lost 4 bases, and 2 bases had no gene match. CDR3 DNA sequence: TGCGCCAGCAGCGTGGGACAGGGGAACACCGGGGAGCTGTTTTTT. Amino acid sequence: CASSVGQGNTGELFF.

The sample holds many counts of this clonotype. This chain uses TRBV7-2 with TRBJ2-2, with a possible D match to TRBD2 (6 bases). Trimming cost V 1 base and J 8 bases, with 11 bases left between them. The CDR3 totals 14 residues. Germline V gives CDR1 SGHTA, CDR2 FQGNSA. The CDR3 region has the DNA TGTGCCAGCAGCTTAGTGGGCGGGACGGGGGAGCTGTTTTTT. Amino acid sequence: CASSLVGGTGELFF.

There are many counts of this clonotype. This chain connects TRBV7-2 to TRBJ2-5, with D maybe TRBD2 (6 bases). Germline assignment: CDR1 SGHTA and CDR2 FQGNSA. The V end was cut by 0 bases, the J end by 2 bases, with 10 bases between. There are 15 residues in the CDR3. Here the CDR3 DNA reads TGTGCCAGCAGCTTAGCCCGGGACTTTCAAGAGACCCAGTACTTC. This sequence encodes CASSLARDFQETQYF.

This clonotype was detected many times. V usage is TRBV5-1 and J usage is TRBJ2-5, with TRBD1 identical over 8 bases. V dropped 4 bases and J dropped 5; count of bases not matched to a gene: 7. Germline V gives CDR1 SGHRS, CDR2 YFSETQ. CDR3 length equals 14 residues. CDR3 sequence: CASSTGQGAETQYF. CDR3 bases: TGCGCCAGCAGCACCGGACAGGGTGCCGAGACCCAGTACTTC.

This clonotype was picked up a small number of times. The V call is TRBV19, the J call TRBJ2-7; D gene uncertain. Deletions cut 8 bases from V and 4 bases from J, with 15 bases between. This CDR3 contains 13 residues. CDR1 is LNHDA, CDR2 SQIVND, per germline (reference sequence). The CDR3 spells CASSPSFGYEQYF. CDR3 in DNA: TGTGCCAGTTCCCCTTCCTTTGGGTACGAGCAGTACTTC.

There are many counts of this clonotype. The chain combines TRBV20-1 with TRBJ2-3; TRBD2 agrees at 11 bases. The trim removed 4 bases at V and 3 bases at J, leaving 15 bases unmatched. The CDR3 extends over 18 amino acids. Germline values: CDR1 DFQATT, CDR2 SNEGSKA (reference sequence). CDR3 amino acids: CSATETSGIWLRTDTQYF. Written as DNA, the CDR3 is TGCAGTGCTACCGAGACTAGCGGGATTTGGTTAAGAACAGATACGCAGTATTTT.

This clonotype was detected many times. This chain joins TRBV15 and TRBJ2-2; the D gene is possibly TRBD2 (6 bases). CDR1 is LNHNV and CDR2 is YYDKDF in the germline V gene (reference sequence). The V end was cut by 0 bases, the J end by 5 bases, with 16 bases between. The CDR3 length is 17 residues. The CDR3 loop is CATSRDLGGVKTGELFF. Here the CDR3 DNA reads TGTGCCACCAGCAGAGACTTGGGGGGAGTAAAGACCGGGGAGCTGTTTTTT.

In its sample, this clonotype was seen many times. The J gene is TRBJ2-2, the V gene TRBV7-7, with TRBD1 as a possible D gene (6 bases). V lost 2 bases and J 6 bases, leaving 13 bases between the germline ends. The germline gives CDR1 SSHAT, CDR2 FNYEAQ (reference sequence). CDR3 size: 15 residues. In nucleotides, the CDR3 is TGTGCCAGCAGCTTACTGGCAGGGGAAGCCGGGGAGCTGTTTTTT. Translation gives CASSLLAGEAGELFF. Looking up the rest from reference TRBV7-7 and TRBJ2-2 gives the full variable domain: GAGVSQSPRYKVTKRGQDVTLRCDPISSHATLYWYQQALGQGPEFLTYFNYEAQPDKSGLPSDRFSAERPEGSISTLTIQRTEQRDSAMYRCASSLLAGEAGELFFGEGSRLTVL.

In this sample, this clonotype turned up many times. The chain recombines TRBV20-1 with TRBJ2-1; unclear D gene. This CDR3 spans 17 amino acids. The germline CDR1 and CDR2 sequences are DFQATT and SNEGSKA (reference sequence). Trimming removed 0 bases from V and 4 bases from J, with 19 bases in between. The CDR3 coding sequence is TGCAGTGCTAGAGATAGTCGAGGAGTCCTCCGGTACAATGAGCAGTTCTTC. Amino acids: CSARDSRGVLRYNEQFF.

This clonotype was observed many times. V and J are TRBV4-1 and TRBJ1-3; the D gene is possibly TRBD1 (5 bases). CDR3 length equals 14 residues. Trimming stripped 4 bases from V and 4 bases from J, with 11 bases between. Germline-derived CDR1 and CDR2 are MGHRA and YSYEKL. This CDR3 reads CASSLQATGNTIYF. The CDR3 DNA reads as TGCGCCAGCAGCCTACAGGCTACAGGAAACACCATATATTTT.